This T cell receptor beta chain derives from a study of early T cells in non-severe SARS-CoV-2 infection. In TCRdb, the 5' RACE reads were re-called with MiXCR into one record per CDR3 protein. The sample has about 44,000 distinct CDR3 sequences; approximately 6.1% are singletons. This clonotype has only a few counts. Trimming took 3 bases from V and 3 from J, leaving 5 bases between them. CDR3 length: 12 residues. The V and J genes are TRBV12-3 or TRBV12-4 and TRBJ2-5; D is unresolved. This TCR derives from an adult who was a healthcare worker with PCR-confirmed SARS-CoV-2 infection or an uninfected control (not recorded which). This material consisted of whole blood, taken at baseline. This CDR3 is CASSLREETQYF. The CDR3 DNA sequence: TGTGCCAGCAGTTTGAGAGAAGAGACCCAGTACTTC.